These T cell receptor beta chains were read from a single sample in a study of blood T cell repertoires in COVID-19. This table comes from immunoSEQ multiplex PCR, and its TCRdb copy is limited to in-frame clones, with some not included. The sample carries 150,000 to 200,000 clones, more than 80% recorded once. The material sequenced was PBMCs or T cells enriched from blood (not recorded which). Source of these receptors: a man aged 40-49 years who had recovered from COVID-19. Each CDR3 is given with its conserved first and last residue. D genes are given only for firm matches. Size values are once, few and many counts, or a class for expanded clones, and some rows have none.

CASSTSGLAGKRDEQYF | TGCGCCAGCAGCACTTCGGGACTAGCGGGAAAACGTGACGAGCAGTACTTC | TRBJ2-7 | TRBV5-1 | NA | TRBD2
CASTQGTVTEAFF | TGTGCCAGCACCCAAGGGACAGTCACTGAAGCTTTCTTT | TRBJ1-1 | TRBV28 | NA | TRBD1
CASSLTSLGSGSTGELFF | TGTGCCAGCAGCTTAACCTCTCTAGGTAGCGGAAGTACCGGGGAGCTGTTTTTT | TRBJ2-2 | TRBV11-3 | NA | NA
CAISEHRERTEAFF | TGTGCCATCAGTGAACACAGGGAGCGCACTGAAGCTTTCTTT | TRBJ1-1 | TRBV10-3 | NA | NA
CASSLEGRTEAFF | TGTGCCAGCAGCCTAGAGGGGCGCACTGAAGCTTTCTTT | TRBJ1-1 | TRBV3-1/TRBV3-2 | NA | NA
CASSQGLAGGSYEQYF | TGTGCCAGCAGCCAAGGACTAGCGGGAGGTTCCTACGAGCAGTACTTC | TRBJ2-7 | TRBV3-1/TRBV3-2 | NA | TRBD2
CASSFKGYGYTF | TGTGCCAGCAGTTTTAAGGGGTATGGCTACACCTTC | TRBJ1-2 | TRBV28 | NA | NA
CASSVLASSGNTIYF | TGTGCCAGCAGCGTCCTCGCGAGCTCTGGAAACACCATATATTTT | TRBJ1-3 | TRBV5-5 | NA | NA
CASKPGPANTIYF | TGTGCCAGCAAGCCGGGTCCCGCCAACACCATATATTTT | TRBJ1-3 | TRBV28 | NA | NA
CASSQGQENTEAFF | TGCGCCAGCAGCCAAGGACAGGAGAACACTGAAGCTTTCTTT | TRBJ1-1 | TRBV4-1 | once | NA
CASSSTPGFGYTF | TGTGCCAGCAGTTCCACCCCAGGGTTTGGCTACACCTTC | TRBJ1-2 | TRBV12-3/TRBV12-4 | once | NA
CSARQGANGYTF | TGCAGCGCCCGACAGGGGGCGAATGGCTACACCTTC | TRBJ1-2 | TRBV29-1 | NA | TRBD1
CASSPRTANYGYTF | TGTGCCAGCAGTCCCCGGACAGCGAATTATGGCTACACCTTC | TRBJ1-2 | TRBV27 | NA | NA
CASSPTWQEQFF | TGTGCCAGTAGTCCCACCTGGCAGGAGCAGTTCTTC | TRBJ2-1 | TRBV19 | NA | NA
CASSVGTIANTGELFF | TGTGCCAGCAGTGTAGGGACAATCGCGAACACCGGGGAGCTGTTTTTT | TRBJ2-2 | TRBV6-1 | NA | NA
CASSQRGGDTQYF | TGTGCCAGCAGCCAGAGGGGAGGAGATACGCAGTATTTT | TRBJ2-3 | TRBV4-2 | NA | NA
CASSPWDNMNTEAFF | TGTGCCAGTAGTCCCTGGGACAACATGAACACTGAAGCTTTCTTT | TRBJ1-1 | TRBV19 | NA | NA
CASSLGVPSGELFF | TGTGCCAGCAGTCTAGGGGTCCCCTCCGGGGAGCTGTTTTTT | TRBJ2-2 | TRBV5-8 | NA | NA
CASSLSSGVYNEQFF | TGTGCCAGCAGTTTATCTAGCGGGGTGTACAATGAGCAGTTCTTC | TRBJ2-1 | TRBV27 | NA | TRBD2
CASSPLNKVRQGASTEAFF | TGTGCCAGCTCACCGCTTAATAAGGTCCGACAGGGTGCGAGCACTGAAGCTTTCTTT | TRBJ1-1 | TRBV18 | NA | TRBD1
CASLYSYYEQYF | TGTGCCAGCTTATACAGCTACTACGAGCAGTACTTC | TRBJ2-7 | TRBV6-5 | NA | NA
CASSQDPSGYEQYF | TGTGCCAGCAGCCAAGATCCGTCGGGATACGAGCAGTACTTC | TRBJ2-7 | TRBV14 | NA | NA
CAWSVGREQPQHF | TGTGCCTGGAGTGTGGGCAGGGAACAGCCCCAGCATTTT | TRBJ1-5 | TRBV30 | NA | NA
CASSVLRSSNEQFF | TGTGCCAGCAGTGTCCTTCGGAGCAGCAATGAGCAGTTCTTC | TRBJ2-1 | TRBV2 | once | NA
CATQGASNQPQHF | TGTGCCACCCAGGGGGCGAGCAATCAGCCCCAGCATTTT | TRBJ1-5 | TRBV7-8 | once | TRBD1
CASSFSPQGSSGANVLTF | TGCGCCAGCAGCTTCTCACCACAGGGGAGTTCTGGGGCCAACGTCCTGACTTTC | TRBJ2-6 | TRBV5-1 | NA | TRBD1
CATSRGEGNSPLHF | TGTGCCACCAGCAGAGGGGAGGGCAATTCACCCCTCCACTTT | TRBJ1-6 | TRBV15 | NA | NA
CASSLAAEIYYEQYF | TGCGCCAGCAGCTTGGCCGCCGAGATCTACTACGAGCAGTACTTC | TRBJ2-7 | TRBV5-1 | NA | NA
CASSLLTAGQTQYF | TGTGCCAGCAGCTTATTAACGGCAGGGCAGACCCAGTACTTC | TRBJ2-5 | TRBV7-9 | NA | NA
CASSWDSSYNEQFF | TGTGCCAGTAGTTGGGACTCCTCGTACAATGAGCAGTTCTTC | TRBJ2-1 | TRBV19 | NA | NA
CASFAGGNREELFF | TGTGCGTCTTTTGCGGGAGGTAATCGGGAGGAGCTGTTTTTT | TRBJ2-2 | TRBV6-5 | NA | TRBD2
CASSRTPRAGNSPLHF | TGTGCCAGCAGTCGTACCCCCAGGGCTGGGAATTCACCCCTCCACTTT | TRBJ1-6 | TRBV27 | NA | NA
CATSSMGGWETQYF | TGTGCCACGAGTAGCATGGGAGGGTGGGAGACCCAGTACTTC | TRBJ2-5 | TRBV10-3 | NA | TRBD2
CAIRSDRIGEQYF | TGTGCCATCAGGTCGGACAGGATCGGCGAGCAGTACTTC | TRBJ2-7 | TRBV10-3 | NA | TRBD1
CASSYSGAVNEQYF | TGTGCCAGCAGTTACTCAGGGGCGGTCAACGAGCAGTACTTC | TRBJ2-7 | TRBV6-5 | NA | NA
CASSHRGTVRTIYF | TGCGCCAGCAGTCACCGCGGGACAGTAAGGACCATATATTTT | TRBJ1-3 | TRBV23-1 | NA | TRBD1
CATSGTGSEVGNYGYTF | TGTGCCACCAGCGGGACAGGGAGTGAGGTGGGCAACTATGGCTACACCTTC | TRBJ1-2 | TRBV24-1 | NA | TRBD1
CASSPGLLWDEQFF | TGTGCCTCTTCGCCGGGACTACTGTGGGATGAGCAGTTCTTC | TRBJ2-1 | TRBV10-3 | NA | TRBD2
CASSTQARDKNIQYF | TGTGCCAGCAGCACCCAGGCGAGGGACAAAAACATTCAGTACTTC | TRBJ2-4 | TRBV3-1/TRBV3-2 | NA | NA
CATSLRKQGMEKLFF | TGTGCCACCAGTCTTCGAAAACAGGGGATGGAAAAACTGTTTTTT | TRBJ1-4 | TRBV15 | once | TRBD1
CASSATRNTEAFF | TGTGCCAGCAGTGCCACCAGAAACACTGAAGCTTTCTTT | TRBJ1-1 | TRBV12-3/TRBV12-4 | NA | NA
CASMNVGGGYEQYF | TGCGCCAGCATGAACGTCGGGGGAGGCTACGAGCAGTACTTC | TRBJ2-7 | TRBV10-1 | NA | NA
CASSLALKEGLNTEAFF | TGCGCCAGCAGCTTGGCCCTTAAGGAGGGCCTGAACACTGAAGCTTTCTTT | TRBJ1-1 | TRBV5-1 | NA | NA
CATRETPRGTQYF | TGTGCCACCAGGGAGACGCCCAGGGGGACCCAGTACTTC | TRBJ2-5 | TRBV7-2 | NA | NA
CASSSGTGNTGELFF | TGTGCCAGCTCCTCCGGGACAGGGAACACCGGGGAGCTGTTTTTT | TRBJ2-2 | TRBV18 | NA | TRBD1
CASSLLRSSYNSPLHF | TGTGCCAGCAGCCTTTTGAGGAGCTCCTATAATTCACCCCTCCACTTT | TRBJ1-6 | TRBV3-1/TRBV3-2 | once | NA
CASSVEAGGRGDTQYF | TGTGCCAGCAGCGTAGAAGCGGGAGGCCGGGGAGATACGCAGTATTTT | TRBJ2-3 | TRBV9 | NA | TRBD2
CASSYPPSYEQYF | TGTGCCAGCAGTTACCCTCCCTCCTACGAGCAGTACTTC | TRBJ2-7 | TRBV6-2/TRBV6-3 | NA | NA
CASSLSPGGREGRDKQYF | TGTGCCAGCAGTTTATCCCCAGGCGGTAGGGAGGGCCGGGATAAGCAGTACTTC | TRBJ2-7 | TRBV28 | NA | TRBD2
CASSLSPPTTRTSHNEQFF | TGTGCCAGCAGTTTATCCCCGCCCACTACCCGGACTTCCCACAATGAGCAGTTCTTC | TRBJ2-1 | TRBV27 | NA | NA
CASSLTGTALYEQYF | TGTGCCAGCAGTTTGACCGGGACAGCTCTCTACGAGCAGTACTTC | TRBJ2-7 | TRBV27 | NA | TRBD1
CATSRPLERAFF | TGTGCCACCAGCAGGCCCCTCGAGAGAGCTTTCTTT | TRBJ1-1 | TRBV15 | NA | NA
CASSPGVNYGYTF | TGTGCCAGCAGTCCAGGGGTGAACTATGGCTACACCTTC | TRBJ1-2 | TRBV12-3/TRBV12-4 | NA | NA
CAWSSGTGRNQPQHF | TGTGCCTGGAGTTCCGGGACAGGGCGCAATCAGCCCCAGCATTTT | TRBJ1-5 | TRBV30 | NA | TRBD1
CASSLAAGVIDTQYF | TGTGCCAGCAGCTTAGCAGCGGGAGTCATAGATACGCAGTATTTT | TRBJ2-3 | TRBV7-8 | NA | TRBD2
CASRVGGVGNQPQHF | TGTGCCAGCAGGGTCGGGGGAGTGGGCAATCAGCCCCAGCATTTT | TRBJ1-5 | TRBV28 | NA | NA
CASSQPGLAGTGELFF | TGTGCCAGCAGCCAACCGGGACTAGCGGGCACCGGGGAGCTGTTTTTT | TRBJ2-2 | TRBV3-1/TRBV3-2 | NA | TRBD2
CASSFYRTGGFTGELFF | TGTGCCAGCAGTTTTTATAGGACAGGGGGCTTCACCGGGGAGCTGTTTTTT | TRBJ2-2 | TRBV27 | NA | TRBD1
CASSQEELTAKALHF | TGCGCCAGCAGCCAAGAAGAACTAACCGCGAAAGCCCTCCACTTT | TRBJ1-6 | TRBV4-1 | NA | NA